Each of the 18 T cell receptor beta chains below was sequenced from the same sample in a study of blood T cell repertoires in COVID-19. TCRdb's table, derived via immunoSEQ multiplex PCR, lists solely in-frame clones and lacks some. This table holds about 140,000 clones, 84% found once. The sequenced sample was PBMCs or T cells enriched from blood (not recorded which). The source is a man aged 35 to 55 with acute COVID-19.

The chain links TRBV10-3 to TRBJ1-6; D gene unclear. The germline gives CDR1 ENHRY, CDR2 SYGVKD. V was pared by 8 bases and J by 8 bases, with 13 bases between. The CDR3 runs to 13 residues. The CDR3 DNA sequence: TGTGCCATCGGTCCGGGGAGGGATTCACCCCTCCACTTT. This codes for CAIGPGRDSPLHF.

V usage is TRBV7-9 and J usage is TRBJ2-7; no clear D gene. The CDR3 runs to 12 residues. V was trimmed by 5 bases and J by 6 bases, leaving 11 bases between them. Germline V gene data show CDR1 as SEHNR and CDR2 as FQNEAQ (reference sequence). CDR3 sequence reads: CASSLVVGEQYF. CDR3 DNA sequence: TGTGCCAGCAGCCTAGTAGTTGGCGAGCAGTACTTC.

This clone was seen just once. The chain has TRBV4-3 and TRBJ1-1, with 9 bases aligning to TRBD1. The CDR3 is made up of 15 amino acids. Germline CDR1 and CDR2: LGHNA and YSLEER. J lost 2 bases, V lost 3 bases, and 4 bases had no gene match. As DNA, the CDR3 is TGCGCCAGCAGCCACCGGACAGGGGATAACACTGAAGCTTTCTTT. As protein: CASSHRTGDNTEAFF.

V is TRBV19 and J is TRBJ1-1, with unresolved D. Trimming pared 10 bases from V and 0 bases from J, leaving 6 bases between. The CDR3 is made up of 11 amino acids. Germline V gene lookup returns CDR1 LNHDA and CDR2 SQIVND (reference sequence). CDR3 sequence reads: CATQMNTEAFF. The CDR3 coding sequence is TGTGCCACCCAGATGAACACTGAAGCTTTCTTT.

The V gene is TRBV15, the J gene TRBJ2-1; D may be TRBD2 (6 bases). The CDR3 is made up of 15 amino acids. From germline, CDR1 is LNHNV and CDR2 YYDKDF (reference sequence). Deletions cut 4 bases from V and 3 bases from J, with 13 bases between. The CDR3 region has the DNA TGTGCCACCAGCAAAGAGGAGGGTAACTACAATGAGCAGTTCTTC. Protein: CATSKEEGNYNEQFF.

V usage is TRBV7-9 and J usage is TRBJ1-2, with 11 bases matching TRBD1. CDR3 length equals 15 residues. The germline gives CDR1 SEHNR, CDR2 FQNEAQ (reference sequence). V shed 4 bases, J shed 4 bases, and the junction held 5 bases outside the gene matches. CDR3 coding DNA: TGTGCCAGCAGCTCGGACAGGGGGCTGGGCTATGGCTACACCTTC. It translates to CASSSDRGLGYGYTF.

The chain carries TRBV9 and TRBJ2-3; TRBD2 matches at 13 bases. J lost 6 bases, V lost 3 bases, and 10 bases had no gene match. There are 17 residues in the CDR3. Germline V gene lookup returns CDR1 SGDLS and CDR2 YYNGEE. CDR3 loop: CASSADSGTSGMDTQYF. DNA for the CDR3: TGTGCCAGCAGCGCCGACAGCGGGACTAGCGGGATGGATACGCAGTATTTT.

V usage is TRBV5-1 and J usage is TRBJ1-1, with D maybe TRBD1 (5 bases). The V end was cut by 0 bases, the J end by 3 bases, with 12 bases between. This CDR3 is built from 15 residues. Germline V gives CDR1 SGHRS, CDR2 YFSETQ. The CDR3 DNA reads TGCGCCAGCAGCTTGGAGGCGGGGACCTACACTGAAGCTTTCTTT. Amino acids: CASSLEAGTYTEAFF.

The chain carries TRBV6-2 or TRBV6-3 and TRBJ1-1; D might be TRBD1 (6 bases). V lost 2 bases, J lost 0 bases, and 13 bases lay in between. The CDR3 has 16 amino acids. Germline values: CDR1 MNHEY, CDR2 SVGEGT. CDR3 nucleotide sequence: TGTGCCAGCAGTTACCCCTCACAGGGAATGAACACTGAAGCTTTCTTT. Translating it yields CASSYPSQGMNTEAFF.

This clone was detected once. This chain links TRBV7-9 with TRBJ2-3; the D is unclear. Germline values: CDR1 SEHNR, CDR2 FQNEAQ (reference sequence). The V end was cut by 1 base, the J end by 2 bases, with 13 bases between. The CDR3 contains 16 residues. CDR3 DNA: TGTGCCAGCAGCTTAGGTAGCATTGGATACACAGATACGCAGTATTTT. Translation: CASSLGSIGYTDTQYF.

In this sample, this clone turned up once. The genes are TRBV10-3 and TRBJ1-1; tentatively, D is TRBD1 (5 bases). The germline CDR1 and CDR2 sequences are ENHRY and SYGVKD. Trimming shortened V by 4 bases and J by 3 bases, and 12 bases separated the two germline ends. The CDR3 runs 14 residues. The CDR3 nucleotides are TGTGCCATCAGTGTACAGGTCGAGGACACTGAAGCTTTCTTT. Its protein is CAISVQVEDTEAFF.

This sequence joins TRBV2 and TRBJ1-4; TRBD1 agrees at 7 bases. CDR1 and CDR2 from the germline V gene are SNHLY and FYNNEI. The length of the CDR3 is 15 residues. Trimming at V came to 1 base and at J to 7 bases, leaving 6 bases not matched to a gene. CDR3 DNA sequence: TGTGCCAGCAGTGAAGACGGCAGGGGGAGTGAAAAACTGTTTTTT. Amino acids: CASSEDGRGSEKLFF.

The chain links TRBV7-9 to TRBJ2-5; 7 bases are shared with TRBD2. The V gene's germline CDR1 is SEHNR and CDR2 FQNEAQ (reference sequence). The V gene end was trimmed by 5 bases and the J gene end by 0 bases; junction bases not matched to a gene: 12. CDR3 length: 17 residues. For the CDR3, the DNA is TGTGCCAGCAGCATGGGACTACGAGGGCATAACCAAGAGACCCAGTACTTC. This gives the protein CASSMGLRGHNQETQYF.

This clone occurred once. The V and J genes are TRBV27 and TRBJ2-5; TRBD2 is a possible D gene (6 bases). The V end lost 4 bases, the J end lost 9 bases, and 24 bases lay between the germline ends. Germline-derived CDR1 and CDR2 are MNHEY and SMNVEV (reference sequence). This CDR3 comprises 16 residues. This CDR3 reads CASSSRLRDSKAAQYF. CDR3 in DNA: TGTGCCAGCAGTTCACGCCTCCGGGACTCAAAGGCGGCCCAGTACTTC.

V usage is TRBV11-2 and J usage is TRBJ1-1; tentatively, D is TRBD1 (6 bases). Trimming stripped 5 bases from V and 1 base from J, with 11 bases between. CDR1 is SGHAT, CDR2 FQNNGV, per germline. The CDR3 length is 14 residues. CDR3 nucleotide sequence: TGTGCCAGCAGCCCCCGACAGGCGAACACTGAAGCTTTCTTT. It codes for CASSPRQANTEAFF.

This clone was seen only once. This rearrangement joins TRBV25-1 to TRBJ2-5; no firm D call. V shed 1 base and J shed 3 bases, with 12 bases lying between them. Germline CDR1 MGHDK, CDR2 SYGVNS. The CDR3 extends over 15 amino acids. CDR3 sequence reads: CASSELNSMKETQYF. In nucleotides, the CDR3 is TGTGCCAGCAGTGAATTGAACAGCATGAAAGAGACCCAGTACTTC.

J is TRBJ1-6 and V is TRBV27; a weak D match, TRBD1 (6 bases). V lost 4 bases, J lost 11 bases, and 18 bases lay in between. From germline, CDR1 is MNHEY and CDR2 SMNVEV (reference sequence). CDR3 length equals 15 residues. CDR3 in DNA: TGTGCCAGCAGTTACCGCGAAGGGGGAAGGACACCCCTCCACTTT. This translates into CASSYREGGRTPLHF.

The V gene is TRBV9, the J gene TRBJ2-7, with 10 positions matching TRBD1. The CDR3 totals 14 residues. The ends lost 3 bases at V and 5 bases at J; junction bases unmatched: 5. Germline V gives CDR1 SGDLS, CDR2 YYNGEE. Here the CDR3 reads CASSAGTGVHEQYF. CDR3 coding DNA: TGTGCCAGCAGCGCAGGGACAGGGGTCCACGAGCAGTACTTC. Filled out from reference TRBV9 and TRBJ2-7, the complete variable domain reads DSGVTQTPKHLITATGQRVTLRCSPRSGDLSVYWYQQSLDQGLQFLIQYYNGEERAKGNILERFSAQQFPDLHSELNLSSLELGDSALYFCASSAGTGVHEQYFGPGTRLTVT.